This T cell receptor (beta chain) was identified during a study of shared clonotypes between healthy human individuals (dated by TCRdb to 2019 to 2021). Looking at the study overall: A couple of women and three men aged 18 to 49 years were included in the cohort. Blood TCR repertoires of about 5 healthy adults were deeply sequenced to estimate repertoire size and the extent of clonotype sharing between individuals. To increase sequencing depth and limit assay-specific biases, different laboratories used diverse techniques to prepare libraries and sequence TCR repertoires. Leukapheresis yielded between about 0.85 and 9 billion PBMCs per donor.

Healthy HIV-negative adults with no recently reported acute infections or vaccinations were included as donors. Every donor was a Caucasian adult living in Nashville, Tennessee, USA. For unsorted samples, tens of millions of PBMCs were counted, and genomic DNA was extracted using the QIAamp DNA Blood Mini kit. After blood collection by leukapheresis, PBMCs were isolated using Ficoll-Histopaque density gradient centrifugation and then cryopreserved in the vapor phase of liquid nitrogen. Using the deep immunoSEQ assay, TCR CDR3 regions were amplified from genomic DNA by multiplex PCR. Extracted genomic DNA from each cell subset was distributed evenly across all wells of several immunoSEQ 96-well plates, and each plate was treated as a replicate. For unsorted PBMC, approximately 300 ng of genomic DNA, equivalent to tens of thousands of T cell genomes, went into each replicate PCR. Ten immunoSEQ deep assay plates were used to sequence the unsorted PBMC genomic DNA. The purified libraries were quantified using a Qubit 3.0 fluorometer, sized with a Bioanalyzer 2100, and then quantified again using the KAPA Library Quantification kit. Every immunoSEQ 96-well plate was sequenced on a dedicated single-read 150-cycle Illumina NextSeq 550 flow cell. The authors' pipeline ran thus. Because the immunoSEQ output included only junctional sequences and no quality scores, the filtering could not be the same as the filtering used for full-length reads. To assign V/J genes and CDR3, sequences were annotated using PyIR, a Python wrapper for IgBLAST v1.9, with IMGT germline references. Reads were filtered out if the reads had weak V/J assignments (E-value above 1e-6), no CDR3, stop codons, out-of-frame junctions, or ambiguous translated residues. V3J clonotypes were defined as sequences sharing an identical inferred V gene, J gene, and CDR3 amino acid sequence. Percentage overlap between repertoires was calculated by dividing the number of shared unique clonotypes by the size of the smaller repertoire. RTK rarefaction, the Chao1 estimator, and Recon v2.1 estimates of unobserved clonotypes were used to assess repertoire richness. TCRdb took over this immuneACCESS table, retaining in-frame rearrangements with V and J assigned. Such tables are incomplete; in checked studies, under half of the missing clones stem from an unresolved V gene, and the remainder is unexplained. The V and J calls and clone size come from that table; D and trimming were worked out from the DNA. Across this sample there are about 490,000 clones, with 76% seen only once. The leading ten clones occupy over 10% of the sample.

Findings and caveats that apply to the study as a whole: The small number of donors limited the genetic and exposure-history diversity represented. Pairwise subsampling indicated that sequencing depth was expected to affect the degree of clonotype sharing among donors. Sampling was limited to blood, and TCR repertoires in tissue likely differ from TCR repertoires in blood.

Worth noting for this clone: The antigen it binds to is not known. Per-base qualities were not stored, and no clone one base away is much larger.

The CDR3 numbers 14 residues from cysteine through phenylalanine. The only DNA kept is the CDR3, 42 bases in frame from the first base. CDR1 and CDR2 are drawn from the germline V gene (reference sequence): LNHDA, SQIVND. V loses 3 bases, J loses 5 bases, and the germline ends lie 11 bases apart. The clonotype originates from a woman aged 40 to 50 in good health. Some clones in this sample may be carry-over from other donors' samples. The chain was built from TRBV19 and TRBJ1-5; the D gene assignment is ambiguous. The sample comprised PBMCs. The CDR3 here reads CASSMEGGHQPQHF. The DNA is TGTGCCAGTAGTATGGAGGGTGGGCATCAGCCCCAGCATTTT. Outside the CDR3, residues come from the reference TRBV19 and TRBJ1-5 proteins, so the full variable domain is: DGGITQSPKYLFRKEGQNVTLSCEQNLNHDAMYWYRQDPGQGLRLIYYSQIVNDFQKGDIAEGYSVSREKKESFPLTVTSAQKNPTAFYLCASSMEGGHQPQHFGDGTRLSIL.